The T cell receptor beta chain described here comes from a study of blood T cell repertoires in COVID-19. The participants were between roughly 18 and 100 years old and came from roughly 25 US areas. V gave up 3 bases and J gave up 0 bases, with 12 bases separating them. CDR1 is KGHDR, CDR2 SFDVKD, per germline. The CDR3 length is 16 residues. This clone was recorded only once. Clones were read by immunoSEQ multiplex PCR, and TCRdb kept only the in-frame ones, dropping some. Of 300,000 to 350,000 clones in the sample, around 90% are singletons; the top ten hold 5%. The receptor was isolated from a man aged 30 to 39 who had recovered from COVID-19. Sequencing was carried out using PBMCs or T cells enriched from blood (not recorded which). This sequence joins TRBV24-1 and TRBJ2-3, with D perhaps TRBD2 (6 bases). CDR3 bases: TGTGCCACCAGTGATCCGGGAGATTCTAGCACAGATACGCAGTATTTT. Its protein is CATSDPGDSSTDTQYF.